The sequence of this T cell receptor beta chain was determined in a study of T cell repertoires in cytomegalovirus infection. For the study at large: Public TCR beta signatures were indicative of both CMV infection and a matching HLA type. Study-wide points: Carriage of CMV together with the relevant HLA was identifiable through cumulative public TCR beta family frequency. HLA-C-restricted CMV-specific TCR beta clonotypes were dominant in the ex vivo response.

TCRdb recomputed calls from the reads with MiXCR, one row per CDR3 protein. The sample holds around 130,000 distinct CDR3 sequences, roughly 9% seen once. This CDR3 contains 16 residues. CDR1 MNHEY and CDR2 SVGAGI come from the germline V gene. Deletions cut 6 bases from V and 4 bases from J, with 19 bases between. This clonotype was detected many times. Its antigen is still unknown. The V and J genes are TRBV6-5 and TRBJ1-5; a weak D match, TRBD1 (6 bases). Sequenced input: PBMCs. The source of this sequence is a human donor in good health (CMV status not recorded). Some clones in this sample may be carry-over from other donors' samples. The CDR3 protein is CASSPGGRGDNQPQHF. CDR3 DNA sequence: TGTGCCAGCAGCCCGGGGGGCAGGGGCGATAATCAGCCCCAGCATTTT.